The clone carrying this T cell receptor (beta chain) has a handful of counts. The CDR3 regions of TCR beta were amplified from RNA transcripts. Primed by the HTBI set, a first-round RT-PCR was run on the TCR CDR3. TCRdb re-called the multiplex PCR reads with MiXCR, one entry per CDR3 protein. The table shows hundreds of thousands of distinct CDR3 sequences, with around 25% occurring only once. This entry comes from a study of T cells in Graves' hyperthyroidism and ophthalmopathy. V lost 4 bases to trimming and J lost 4 bases; unmatched junction nucleotides: 3. This CDR3 has 14 amino acids. The receptor was derived from a man aged 45-60 years with Graves' hyperthyroidism. The chain combines TRBV12-3 or TRBV12-4 with TRBJ2-2; 7 bases agree with TRBD2. What was sequenced was blood. The chain's CDR3 is CASSSLAVTGELFF. CDR3 DNA: TGTGCCAGCAGTTCGCTAGCGGTCACCGGGGAGCTGTTTTTT.